These 24 T cell receptor beta chains came from one sample sequenced in a study of blood T cell repertoires in COVID-19. Some clones are missing from TCRdb's copy, which holds only in-frame ones; the method was immunoSEQ multiplex PCR. The repertoire consists of around 120,000 clones, with around 80% occurring once and the leading ten covering 2.5%. The specimen was peripheral blood. These receptors were obtained from a man aged 45 to 65 with acute or convalescent COVID-19.

The CDR3 sequence: CASSDGGGKTQYF. CDR3 bases: TGTGCCAGCAGTGACGGGGGAGGAAAGACCCAGTACTTC. The chain carries TRBV2 and TRBJ2-5, with a weak D call TRBD2 (6 bases). The CDR3 length is 13 residues. Germline lookup yields CDR1 SNHLY and CDR2 FYNNEI. The V end was cut by 3 bases, the J end by 6 bases, with 11 bases between. Supplemented by reference TRBV2 and TRBJ2-5, the full variable domain reads EPEVTQTPSHQVTQMGQEVILRCVPISNHLYFYWYRQILGQKVEFLVSFYNNEISEKSEIFDDQFSVERPDGSNFTLKIRSTKLEDSAMYFCASSDGGGKTQYFGPGTRLLVL.

The V gene is TRBV28, the J gene TRBJ2-2; 10 bases agree with TRBD1. Germline V gene sequence: CDR1 MDHEN, CDR2 SYDVKM. The ends lost 10 bases at V and 3 bases at J; junction bases unmatched: 5. This CDR3 is built from 14 residues. CDR3 coding DNA: TGTGCCATCCGGGACAGGGGTTACACCGGGGAGCTGTTTTTT. Translating gives CAIRDRGYTGELFF.

The V and J genes are TRBV2 and TRBJ1-4; D not resolved. Germline values: CDR1 SNHLY, CDR2 FYNNEI. The ends were cut back, 10 bases at V and 8 bases at J, with 17 bases in the middle. This CDR3 has 13 amino acids. The CDR3 protein is CATLDLVKEKLFF. The DNA of the CDR3 is TGTGCCACCTTGGACTTGGTTAAGGAAAAACTGTTTTTT.

The chain is built from TRBV7-9 and TRBJ1-2; a weak D match, TRBD1 (6 bases). The CDR3 is 14 amino acids. Trimming took off 0 bases at V and 6 bases at J, with 11 bases between the two ends. Germline loops: CDR1 SEHNR, CDR2 FQNEAQ (reference sequence). The CDR3 region is CASSLAQGTHGYTF. The CDR3 bases are TGTGCCAGCAGCTTAGCGCAGGGGACCCATGGCTACACCTTC.

This clone turned up a few times. The J gene is TRBJ1-1, the V gene TRBV14; no clear D gene. Germline V gene sequence: CDR1 SGHDN, CDR2 FVKESK. V lost 1 base and J 2 bases, leaving 11 bases between the germline ends. The CDR3 length is 15 residues. CDR3 protein: CASSQVDKINTEAFF. CDR3 DNA sequence: TGTGCCAGCAGCCAAGTCGACAAGATAAACACTGAAGCTTTCTTT.

The rearrangement uses TRBV11-2 and TRBJ1-5; possibly TRBD1 for D (5 bases). This CDR3 has 15 amino acids. V was shortened by 3 bases and J by 3 bases, with 12 bases between the two germline ends. CDR1 and CDR2 from the germline V gene are SGHAT and FQNNGV. Here the CDR3 reads CASSFSGRLNQPQHF. The CDR3 nucleotides read TGTGCCAGCAGCTTCTCAGGGCGGCTCAATCAGCCCCAGCATTTT.

The V gene is TRBV29-1, the J gene TRBJ2-7; TRBD2 might be the D (5 bases). This CDR3 is 14 amino acids long. The ends were cut back, 1 base at V and 5 bases at J, with 15 bases in the middle. Germline CDR1 is SQVTM and CDR2 is ANQGSEA. Written as DNA, the CDR3 is TGCAGCGTTGAAGGCTCCCCGGGGAGAAACGAGCAGTACTTC. This gives the protein CSVEGSPGRNEQYF.

The chain has TRBV6-6 and TRBJ1-1; no firm D call. The V and J ends lost 3 bases and 1 base respectively, with 9 bases between them. This CDR3 is built from 14 residues. Looked up from germline, CDR1 is MNHNY and CDR2 is SVGAGI (reference sequence). CDR3 bases: TGTGCCAGCAGTTATGCTAGGTCGAACACTGAAGCTTTCTTT. It yields the protein CASSYARSNTEAFF.

The rearrangement joins TRBV7-3 to TRBJ2-1, with TRBD2 matching over 13 bases. The trim removed 5 bases at V and 14 bases at J, leaving 6 bases unmatched. CDR3 length: 13 amino acids. Per germline, CDR1 SGHTA and CDR2 FQGTGA. CDR3 amino acids: CASSIGLAGEKFF. CDR3 coding DNA: TGTGCCAGCAGCATTGGACTAGCGGGAGAAAAGTTCTTC. The variable domain in full, with the rest retrieved from reference TRBV7-3 and TRBJ2-1, is GAGVSQTPSNKVTEKGKYVELRCDPISGHTALYWYRQSLGQGPEFLIYFQGTGAADDSGLPNDRFFAVRPEGSVSTLKIQRTERGDSAVYLCASSIGLAGEKFFGPGTRLTVL.

This clone was seen a handful of times. The rearrangement uses TRBV19 and TRBJ2-2; D gene uncertain. V was shortened by 5 bases and J by 2 bases, with 15 bases between the two germline ends. This CDR3 contains 16 residues. Germline loops: CDR1 LNHDA, CDR2 SQIVND (reference sequence). The DNA for the CDR3 is TGTGCCAGTAGTTTCTCTATACTCACTAACACCGGGGAGCTGTTTTTT. As protein: CASSFSILTNTGELFF.

The rearrangement uses TRBV4-1 and TRBJ1-1; 11 bases fit TRBD1. V dropped 3 bases and J dropped 10; count of bases not matched to a gene: 13. CDR1 and CDR2 (germline): MGHRA, YSYEKL. CDR3 size: 16 residues. The CDR3 DNA reads TGCGCCAGCAGCCAGCCCACGGGGACAGGGGGTTTGCGAGCTTTCTTT. Protein: CASSQPTGTGGLRAFF.

Worth noting for this clone: The junction departs from germline at one end; a sequencing error may be responsible. The chain couples TRBV2 to TRBJ1-1; no firm D call. CDR3 length: 14 residues. From germline, CDR1 is SNHLY and CDR2 FYNNEI. The CDR3 region has the DNA TGTGCCACCCATTCCGGGTTTTCGAACTCTGAAGCTTTCTTT. It translates to CATHSGFSNSEAFF.

This chain joins TRBV11-2 and TRBJ1-2; 8 nucleotides agree with TRBD1. Germline V gives CDR1 SGHAT, CDR2 FQNNGV. This CDR3 has 13 amino acids. V shed 6 bases and J 5 bases; nucleotides not matched to a gene: 5. The CDR3 region is CASSRQGSYGYTF. The CDR3 DNA sequence: TGTGCCAGCAGTCGACAGGGGTCGTATGGCTACACCTTC.

The rearrangement links TRBV19 to TRBJ2-3; 7 nucleotides match TRBD1. Germline V lookup: CDR1 LNHDA, CDR2 SQIVND (reference sequence). The CDR3 extends over 14 amino acids. Unmatched junction bases numbered 4, after V lost 4 bases and J lost 3 bases. As DNA, the CDR3 is TGTGCCAGTAGTAGACAGGGTTGGACAGATACGCAGTATTTT. Amino acid sequence: CASSRQGWTDTQYF.

This chain links TRBV28 with TRBJ2-7, with D hard to call. Germline CDR1 is MDHEN and CDR2 is SYDVKM. The CDR3 has 12 amino acids. Trimming stripped 6 bases from V and 5 bases from J, with 11 bases between. The CDR3 coding sequence is TGTGCCAGCAGCTGGGCCAAGCACGAGCAGTACTTC. Residues: CASSWAKHEQYF.

This rearrangement joins TRBV5-6 to TRBJ1-2; no clear D gene. This CDR3 has 12 amino acids. Trimming removed 4 bases from V and 9 bases from J, with 13 bases in between. CDR1 is SGHDT, CDR2 YYEEEE, per germline. Here the CDR3 reads CASSLGLDRYTF. The CDR3 region has the DNA TGTGCCAGCAGCCTTGGACTTGATCGCTACACCTTC.

This chain uses TRBV28 with TRBJ2-7, with 12 positions matching TRBD2. J lost 4 bases, V lost 5 bases, and 6 bases had no gene match. The CDR3 has 15 amino acids. Germline V gene lookup returns CDR1 MDHEN and CDR2 SYDVKM. In DNA, the CDR3 is TGTGCCAGCAGTGTGGGACTAGCGGGCCTATACGAGCAGTACTTC. The encoded protein is CASSVGLAGLYEQYF. Full variable domain (outside the CDR3, taken from reference TRBV28 and TRBJ2-7): DVKVTQSSRYLVKRTGEKVFLECVQDMDHENMFWYRQDPGLGLRLIYFSYDVKMKEKGDIPEGYSVSREKKERFSLILESASTNQTSMYLCASSVGLAGLYEQYFGPGTRLTVT.

This clone appeared once. The chain recombines TRBV11-2 with TRBJ2-7, with D tentatively TRBD2 (6 bases). The V and J ends lost 1 base and 5 bases respectively, with 15 bases between them. The CDR3 extends over 15 amino acids. Germline V gene data show CDR1 as SGHAT and CDR2 as FQNNGV. The CDR3 loop is CASSLGPGGYDEQYF. The CDR3 DNA sequence: TGTGCCAGCAGCTTAGGACCAGGAGGGTACGACGAGCAGTACTTC.

The chain joins TRBV9 to TRBJ2-7; D is ambiguous. The CDR3 loop spans 16 amino acids. V lost 0 bases to trimming and J lost 3 bases, with 16 bases between them. Germline lookup yields CDR1 SGDLS and CDR2 YYNGEE. Here the CDR3 reads CASSVDPPRHHYEQYF. CDR3 nucleotide sequence: TGTGCCAGCAGCGTAGACCCCCCCCGACATCACTACGAGCAGTACTTC.

The chain employs TRBV2 and TRBJ2-7, with a possible D match to TRBD1 (6 bases). This CDR3 has 14 amino acids. Trimming left V 6 bases short and J 0 bases short, with 12 bases between. The germline V gene encodes CDR1 SNHLY and CDR2 FYNNEI. The CDR3 loop is CASRKGDTSYEQYF. The CDR3 DNA sequence: TGTGCCAGCAGGAAAGGGGACACCTCCTACGAGCAGTACTTC.

This chain links TRBV7-3 with TRBJ1-2, with D unresolved. Germline CDR1 reads SGHTA; CDR2 reads FQGTGA. The germline V and J ends were trimmed by 5 bases and 8 bases, with 15 bases remaining between them. This CDR3 spans 13 amino acids. CDR3 in amino acids: CASSPTKGGGYTF. The CDR3, as DNA: TGTGCCAGCAGCCCAACGAAGGGAGGCGGCTACACCTTC.

This clone was seen ten or more times. J is TRBJ2-2 and V is TRBV4-1; 8 positions agree with TRBD2. With V trimmed by 3 bases and J by 7 bases, 10 bases remained unmatched. Per germline, CDR1 MGHRA and CDR2 YSYEKL. This CDR3 region has 16 residues. The CDR3 DNA reads TGCGCCAGCAGCCATACGGGGGGGCCACGAGGCGGGGAGCTGTTTTTT. This codes for CASSHTGGPRGGELFF.

The chain joins TRBV27 to TRBJ1-2; 9 bases line up with TRBD1. V gave up 6 bases and J gave up 7 bases; unmatched junction bases: 6. CDR1 is MNHEY, CDR2 SMNVEV, per germline (reference sequence). This CDR3 has 13 residues. The CDR3 nucleotides are TGTGCCAGCAGAGCACAGGGGGCGAGTGGCTACACCTTC. It is translated as CASRAQGASGYTF.

J is TRBJ2-5 and V is TRBV7-9; 9 nucleotides align to TRBD2. V was clipped by 8 bases and J by 1 base; unmatched bases: 8. Germline CDR1 is SEHNR and CDR2 is FQNEAQ (reference sequence). CDR3 length equals 15 residues. The CDR3: CASLGLAGIQETQYF. The CDR3 DNA sequence: TGTGCCAGCCTAGGGCTAGCGGGAATCCAAGAGACCCAGTACTTC. The variable domain in full, with the rest retrieved from reference TRBV7-9 and TRBJ2-5, is DTGVSQNPRHKITKRGQNVTFRCDPISEHNRLYWYRQTLGQGPEFLTYFQNEAQLEKSRLLSDRFSAERPKGSFSTLEIQRTEQGDSAMYLCASLGLAGIQETQYFGPGTRLLVL.